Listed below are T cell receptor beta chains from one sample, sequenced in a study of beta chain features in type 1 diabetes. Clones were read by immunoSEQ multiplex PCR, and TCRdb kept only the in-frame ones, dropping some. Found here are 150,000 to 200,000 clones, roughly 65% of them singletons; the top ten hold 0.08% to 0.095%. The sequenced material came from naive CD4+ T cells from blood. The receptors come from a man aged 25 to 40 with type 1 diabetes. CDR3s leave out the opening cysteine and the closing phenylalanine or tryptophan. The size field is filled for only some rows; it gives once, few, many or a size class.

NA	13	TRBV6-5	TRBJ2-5	ASSYTGQGAETQY
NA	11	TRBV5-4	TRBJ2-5	ASSLGAMETQY
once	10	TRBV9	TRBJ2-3	ASSVERDTQY
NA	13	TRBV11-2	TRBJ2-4	ASSPSEGAKNIQY
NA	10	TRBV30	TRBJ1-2	AWSVRERAIL
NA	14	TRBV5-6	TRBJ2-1	ASSLRAGTTYNEQF
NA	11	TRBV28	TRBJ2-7	ASSLEGRREQY
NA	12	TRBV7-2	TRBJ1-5	ASSPLWGDQPQH
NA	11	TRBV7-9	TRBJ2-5	ASSPVRGETQY
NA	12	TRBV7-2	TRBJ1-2	ASSLVARIQGYT
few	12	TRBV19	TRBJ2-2	ASSIWQVTGELF
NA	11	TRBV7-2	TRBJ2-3	ASGRLSTDTQY
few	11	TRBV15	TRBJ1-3	ATSASSGNTIY
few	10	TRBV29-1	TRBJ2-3	SVERPQDTQY
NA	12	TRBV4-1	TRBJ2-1	ASSQDRDRDEQF
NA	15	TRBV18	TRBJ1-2	ASSPPGQTGSYYGYT
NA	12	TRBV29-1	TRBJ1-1	SALPKRGDTEAF
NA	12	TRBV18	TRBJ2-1	ASSPAGGLNEQF
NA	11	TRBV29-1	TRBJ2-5	RGGVGGSETQY
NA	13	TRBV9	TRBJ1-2	ASSVVSGPAYGYT
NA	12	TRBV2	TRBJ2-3	ASSVFQGMDTQY
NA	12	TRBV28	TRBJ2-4	ASSFGGSKNIQY
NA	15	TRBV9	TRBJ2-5	ASSSILPGLVQETQY
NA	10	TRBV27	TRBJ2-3	ASSSLLDTQY
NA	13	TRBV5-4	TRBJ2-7	ASSFEMRGQYEQY
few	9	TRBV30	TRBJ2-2	AWRGTGELF
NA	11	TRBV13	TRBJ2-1	ASSLGRTNEQF
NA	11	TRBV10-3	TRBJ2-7	AISESWGREQY
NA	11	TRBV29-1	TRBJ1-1	SVEGTGNTEAF
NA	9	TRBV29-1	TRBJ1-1	SVHGQFEAF
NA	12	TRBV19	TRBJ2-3	ASKGTGLTDTQY
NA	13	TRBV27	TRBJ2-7	ASSLTGWSSYEQY
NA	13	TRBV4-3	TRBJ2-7	ASSQELAGDYEQY
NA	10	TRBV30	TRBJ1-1	AWSGLETEAF
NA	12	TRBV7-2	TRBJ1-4	ASSFYGANEKLF
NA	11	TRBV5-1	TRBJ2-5	ASSLDLLETQY
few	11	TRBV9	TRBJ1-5	ASSVDAIQPQH
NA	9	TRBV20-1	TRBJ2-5	SARSVETQY
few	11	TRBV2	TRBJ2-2	ASSVDWSGELF
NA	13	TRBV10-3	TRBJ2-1	AISASGAGYNEQF
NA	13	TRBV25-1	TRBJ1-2	ASSAQGFSNYGYT